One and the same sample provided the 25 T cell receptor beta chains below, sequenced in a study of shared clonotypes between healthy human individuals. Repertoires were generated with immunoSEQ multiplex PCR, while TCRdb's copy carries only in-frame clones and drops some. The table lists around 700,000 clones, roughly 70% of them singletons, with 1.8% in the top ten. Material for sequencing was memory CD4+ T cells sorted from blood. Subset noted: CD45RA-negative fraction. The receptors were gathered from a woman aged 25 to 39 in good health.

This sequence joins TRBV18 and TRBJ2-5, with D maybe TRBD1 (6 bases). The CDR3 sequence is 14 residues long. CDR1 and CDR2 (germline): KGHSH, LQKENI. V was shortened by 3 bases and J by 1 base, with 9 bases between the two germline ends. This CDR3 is CASSPQGSQETQYF. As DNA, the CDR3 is TGTGCCAGCTCACCTCAGGGGTCCCAAGAGACCCAGTACTTC.

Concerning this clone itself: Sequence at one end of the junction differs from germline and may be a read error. The CDR3 reads CASRGTGPNSGYTF. CDR3 sequence (DNA): TGTGCCAGCAGGGGGACAGGACCTAACTCTGGCTACACCTTC. J is TRBJ1-2 and V is TRBV27; 8 bases align to TRBD1. The length of the CDR3 is 14 residues. Germline values: CDR1 MNHEY, CDR2 SMNVEV (reference sequence).

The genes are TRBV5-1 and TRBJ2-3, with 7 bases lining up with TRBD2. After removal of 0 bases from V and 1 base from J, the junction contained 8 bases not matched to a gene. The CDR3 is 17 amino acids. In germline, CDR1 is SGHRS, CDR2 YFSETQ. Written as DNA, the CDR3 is TGCGCCAGCAGCTTGGGTGCCGGGACTACCGGCACAGATACGCAGTATTTT. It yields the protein CASSLGAGTTGTDTQYF.

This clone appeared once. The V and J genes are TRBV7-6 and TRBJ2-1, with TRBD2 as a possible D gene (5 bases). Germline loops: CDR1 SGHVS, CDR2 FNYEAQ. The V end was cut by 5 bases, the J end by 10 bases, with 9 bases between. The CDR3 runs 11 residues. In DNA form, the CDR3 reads TGTGCCAGCAGCGGGAGCAAGGAGCAGTTCTTC. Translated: CASSGSKEQFF.

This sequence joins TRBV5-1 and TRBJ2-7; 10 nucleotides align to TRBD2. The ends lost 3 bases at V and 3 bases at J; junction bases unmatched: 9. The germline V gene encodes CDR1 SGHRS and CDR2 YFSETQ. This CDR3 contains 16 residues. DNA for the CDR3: TGCGCCAGCAGCTCCGGCACTAGCGGGAATTACTACGAGCAGTACTTC. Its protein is CASSSGTSGNYYEQYF.

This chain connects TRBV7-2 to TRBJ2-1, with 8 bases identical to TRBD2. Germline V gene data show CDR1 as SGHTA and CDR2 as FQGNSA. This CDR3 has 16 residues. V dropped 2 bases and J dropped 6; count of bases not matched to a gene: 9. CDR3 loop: CASSLSALAASNEQFF. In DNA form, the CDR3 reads TGTGCCAGCAGCTTATCCGCACTAGCGGCCTCCAATGAGCAGTTCTTC. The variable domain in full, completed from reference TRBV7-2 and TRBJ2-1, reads GAGVSQSPSNKVTEKGKDVELRCDPISGHTALYWYRQSLGQGLEFLIYFQGNSAPDKSGLPSDRFSAERTGGSVSTLTIQRTQQEDSAVYLCASSLSALAASNEQFFGPGTRLTVL.

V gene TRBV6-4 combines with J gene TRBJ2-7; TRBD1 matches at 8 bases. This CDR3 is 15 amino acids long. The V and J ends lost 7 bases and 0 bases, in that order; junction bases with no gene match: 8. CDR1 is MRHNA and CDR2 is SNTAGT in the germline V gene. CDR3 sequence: CASIPDRVPSYEQYF. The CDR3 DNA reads TGTGCCAGCATCCCGGACAGGGTCCCCTCCTACGAGCAGTACTTC.

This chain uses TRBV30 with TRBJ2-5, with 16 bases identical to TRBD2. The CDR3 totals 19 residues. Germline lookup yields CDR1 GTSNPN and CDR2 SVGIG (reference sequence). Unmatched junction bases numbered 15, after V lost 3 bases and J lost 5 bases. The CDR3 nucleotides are TGTGCCTGGAGCGCCTTGGCGGGACTAGCGGGAGGGCGACGGGAGACCCAGTACTTC. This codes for CAWSALAGLAGGRRETQYF.

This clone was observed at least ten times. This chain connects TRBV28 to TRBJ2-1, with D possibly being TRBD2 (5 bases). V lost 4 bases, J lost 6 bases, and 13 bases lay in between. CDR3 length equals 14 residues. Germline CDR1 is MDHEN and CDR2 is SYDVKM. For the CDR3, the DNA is TGTGCCAGCAGTTCCCCGGGTAGCGTCAATGAGCAGTTCTTC. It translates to CASSSPGSVNEQFF.

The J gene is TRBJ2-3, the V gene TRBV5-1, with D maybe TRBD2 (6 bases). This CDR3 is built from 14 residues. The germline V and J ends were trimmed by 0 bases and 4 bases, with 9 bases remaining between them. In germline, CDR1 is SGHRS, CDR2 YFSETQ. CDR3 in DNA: TGCGCCAGCAGCTTGGATTCTAGCGCAGATACGCAGTATTTT. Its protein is CASSLDSSADTQYF.

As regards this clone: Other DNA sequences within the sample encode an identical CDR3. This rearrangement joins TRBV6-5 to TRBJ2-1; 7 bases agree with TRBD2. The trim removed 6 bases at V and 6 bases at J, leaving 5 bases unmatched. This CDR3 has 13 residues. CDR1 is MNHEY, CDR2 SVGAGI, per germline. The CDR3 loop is CASRTGGGNEQFF. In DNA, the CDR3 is TGTGCCAGCAGGACGGGAGGTGGCAATGAGCAGTTCTTC.

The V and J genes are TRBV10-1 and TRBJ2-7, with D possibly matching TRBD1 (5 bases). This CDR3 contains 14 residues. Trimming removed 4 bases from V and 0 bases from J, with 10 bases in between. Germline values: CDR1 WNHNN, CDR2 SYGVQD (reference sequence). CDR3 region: CASSGGHSSYEQYF. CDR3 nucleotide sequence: TGCGCCAGCAGTGGCGGACATAGCTCCTACGAGCAGTACTTC.

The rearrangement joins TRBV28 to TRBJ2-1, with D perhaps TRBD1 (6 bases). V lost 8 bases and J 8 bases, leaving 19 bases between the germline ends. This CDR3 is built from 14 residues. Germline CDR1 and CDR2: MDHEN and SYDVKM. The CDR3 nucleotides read TGTGCCAGCGGCCGGGGACAATGGGGAGATGAGCAGTTCTTC. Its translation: CASGRGQWGDEQFF.

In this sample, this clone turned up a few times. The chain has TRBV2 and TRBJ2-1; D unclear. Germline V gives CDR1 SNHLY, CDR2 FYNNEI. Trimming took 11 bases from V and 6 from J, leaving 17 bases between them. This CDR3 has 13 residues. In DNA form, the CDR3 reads TGTGCCTCCCTAAGGGATTTTCCCAATGAGCAGTTCTTC. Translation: CASLRDFPNEQFF.

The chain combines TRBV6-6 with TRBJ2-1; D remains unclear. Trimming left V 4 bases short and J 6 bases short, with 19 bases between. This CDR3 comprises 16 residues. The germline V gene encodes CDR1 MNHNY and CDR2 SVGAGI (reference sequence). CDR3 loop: CASSSESTGLGNEQFF. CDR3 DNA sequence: TGTGCCAGCAGTTCCGAATCGACTGGTCTCGGCAATGAGCAGTTCTTC.

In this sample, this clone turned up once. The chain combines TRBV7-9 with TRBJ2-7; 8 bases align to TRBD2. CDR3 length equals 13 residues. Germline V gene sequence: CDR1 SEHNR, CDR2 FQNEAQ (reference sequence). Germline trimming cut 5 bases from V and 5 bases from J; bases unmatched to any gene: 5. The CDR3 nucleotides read TGTGCCAGCAGCCGGGAGGGCCAACACGAGCAGTACTTC. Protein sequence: CASSREGQHEQYF.

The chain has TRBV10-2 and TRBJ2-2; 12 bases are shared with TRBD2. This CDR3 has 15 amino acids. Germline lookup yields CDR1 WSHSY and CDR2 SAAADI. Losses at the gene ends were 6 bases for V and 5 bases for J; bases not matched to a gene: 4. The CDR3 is CASRTSGSFTGELFF. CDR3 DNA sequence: TGCGCCAGCAGGACTAGCGGGAGTTTTACCGGGGAGCTGTTTTTT.

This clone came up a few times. CDR3 in amino acids: CASSILAGGWGEQYF. The CDR3 DNA sequence: TGTGCCAGCAGTATCCTAGCGGGAGGCTGGGGGGAGCAGTACTTC. The chain uses TRBV2 and TRBJ2-7; TRBD2 matches at 11 bases. Germline loops: CDR1 SNHLY, CDR2 FYNNEI. Trimming at V came to 5 bases and at J to 7 bases, leaving 10 bases not matched to a gene. This CDR3 is 15 amino acids long.

DNA of the CDR3: TGTGCCTGGAGTGCGGGACTAGCGGGGACCTACGAGCAGTACTTC. Translated: CAWSAGLAGTYEQYF. The chain couples TRBV30 to TRBJ2-7, with 13 bases identical to TRBD2. Germline CDR1 and CDR2: GTSNPN and SVGIG (reference sequence). The CDR3 consists of 15 residues. Trimming at V came to 1 base and at J to 2 bases, leaving 2 bases not matched to a gene.

CDR3 sequence reads: CASSPDLTNYGYTF. As DNA, the CDR3 is TGTGCCAGCTCACCGGACTTAACTAACTATGGCTACACCTTC. The chain carries TRBV18 and TRBJ1-2; D gene unclear. The germline CDR1 and CDR2 sequences are KGHSH and LQKENI. V was clipped by 3 bases and J by 0 bases, with 8 bases between them. This CDR3 contains 14 residues.

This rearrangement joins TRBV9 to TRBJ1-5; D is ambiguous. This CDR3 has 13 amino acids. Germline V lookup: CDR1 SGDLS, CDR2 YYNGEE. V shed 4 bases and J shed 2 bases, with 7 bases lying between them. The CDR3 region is CASSRLGNQPQHF. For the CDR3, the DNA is TGTGCCAGCAGCAGGCTTGGCAATCAGCCCCAGCATTTT.

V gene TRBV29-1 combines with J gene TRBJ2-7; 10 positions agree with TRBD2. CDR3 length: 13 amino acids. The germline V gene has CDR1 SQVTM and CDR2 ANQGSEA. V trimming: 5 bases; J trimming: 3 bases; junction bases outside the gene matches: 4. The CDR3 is CSVLAGVLYEQYF. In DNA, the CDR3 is TGCAGCGTTCTAGCGGGGGTCCTCTACGAGCAGTACTTC.

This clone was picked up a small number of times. The CDR3 loop is CASNRNPGTSGGEQYF. CDR3 DNA: TGTGCCAGCAACCGCAATCCCGGGACTAGCGGGGGTGAGCAGTACTTC. The V call is TRBV19, the J call TRBJ2-7; 14 bases match TRBD2. The CDR3 has 16 residues. Germline V CDR1 and CDR2: LNHDA, SQIVND (reference sequence). Losses at the gene ends were 9 bases for V and 7 bases for J; bases not matched to a gene: 14.

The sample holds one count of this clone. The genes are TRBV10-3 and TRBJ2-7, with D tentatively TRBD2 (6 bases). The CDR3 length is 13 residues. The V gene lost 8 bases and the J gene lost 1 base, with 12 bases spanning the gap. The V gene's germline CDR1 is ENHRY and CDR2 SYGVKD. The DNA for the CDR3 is TGTGCCATCGGCGGGACTTTATCCTACGAGCAGTACTTC. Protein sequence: CAIGGTLSYEQYF.

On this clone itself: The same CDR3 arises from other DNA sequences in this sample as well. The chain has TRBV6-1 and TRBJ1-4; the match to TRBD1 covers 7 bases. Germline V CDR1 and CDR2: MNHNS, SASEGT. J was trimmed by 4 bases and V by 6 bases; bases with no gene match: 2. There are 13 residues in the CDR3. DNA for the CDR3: TGTGCCAGCAGACAGGGGAATAATGAAAAACTGTTTTTT. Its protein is CASRQGNNEKLFF.